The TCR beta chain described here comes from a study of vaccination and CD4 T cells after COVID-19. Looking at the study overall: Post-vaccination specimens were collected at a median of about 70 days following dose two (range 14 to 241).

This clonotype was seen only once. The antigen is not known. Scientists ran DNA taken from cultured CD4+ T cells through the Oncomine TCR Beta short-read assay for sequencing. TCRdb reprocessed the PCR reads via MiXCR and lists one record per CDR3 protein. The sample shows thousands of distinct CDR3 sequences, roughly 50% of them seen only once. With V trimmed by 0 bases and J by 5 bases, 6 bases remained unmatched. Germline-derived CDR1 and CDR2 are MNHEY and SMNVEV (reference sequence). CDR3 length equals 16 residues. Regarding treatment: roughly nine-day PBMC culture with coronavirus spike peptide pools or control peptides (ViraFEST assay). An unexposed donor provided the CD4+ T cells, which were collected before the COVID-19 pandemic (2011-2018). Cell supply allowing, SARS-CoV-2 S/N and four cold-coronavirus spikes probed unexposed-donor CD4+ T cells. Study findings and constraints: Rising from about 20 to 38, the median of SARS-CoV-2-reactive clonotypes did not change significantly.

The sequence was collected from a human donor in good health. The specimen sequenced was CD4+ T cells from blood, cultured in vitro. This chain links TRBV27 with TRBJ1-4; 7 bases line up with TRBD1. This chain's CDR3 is CASSLSIQGINEKLFF. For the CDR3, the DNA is TGTGCCAGCAGTTTATCGATACAGGGGATAAATGAAAAACTGTTTTTT. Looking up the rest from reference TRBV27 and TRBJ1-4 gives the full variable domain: EAQVTQNPRYLITVTGKKLTVTCSQNMNHEYMSWYRQDPGLGLRQIYYSMNVEVTDKGDVPEGYKVSRKEKRNFPLILESPSPNQTSLYFCASSLSIQGINEKLFFGSGTQLSVL.